Here is one T cell receptor (beta chain) with its context. In the study's own analysis: Reference gene primers were amplified, and this amplification served to estimate nucleated cell counts. The table came from immunoSEQ multiplex PCR; TCRdb's copy has only in-frame clones and leaves some out. V and J calls and clone size are as listed in that table; D and trimming were resolved from the DNA. The sample lists about 170,000 clones, about 80% occurring once. The germline V gene has CDR1 LGHNT and CDR2 FRNRAP. The CDR3 contains 15 residues. With V trimmed by 1 base and J by 5 bases, 4 bases remained unmatched. The data were obtained in a study of blood T cell repertoires in COVID-19. Study-wide background: The United States, Italy and Spain provided the acute and convalescent COVID-19 samples. T cells, B-cell-depleted T cells, or PBMCs provided the cDNA or gDNA that served as material.

The sample consisted of peripheral blood. The chain combines TRBV12-5 with TRBJ1-1, with TRBD1 identical over 10 bases. The TCR originated in a woman aged 80 or older with acute or convalescent COVID-19. The DNA of the CDR3 is TGTGCTAGTGGTTTGGGGGACAGGGGAGGTACTGAAGCTTTCTTT. This sequence encodes CASGLGDRGGTEAFF.